The present T cell receptor (beta chain) was sequenced within a study of blood T cell repertoires in COVID-19. Study overall: Acute and convalescent COVID-19 specimens originated in the United States, Italy and Spain. The analysed material was cDNA or gDNA that came from T cells, B-cell-depleted T cells, or PBMCs.

Per the authors' pipeline: Reference gene primers were amplified, and this amplification served to estimate nucleated cell counts. The method was immunoSEQ multiplex PCR; TCRdb's version includes in-frame clones alone and lacks a portion of them. The V and J calls and the clone size are those of that table, but D and trimming were determined from the DNA. The table includes fewer than 350,000 clones, around 87% detected once. The CDR3 sequence is 15 residues long. The source material was peripheral blood. This clonotype originated in a woman aged 45-65 years who had recovered from COVID-19. The chain combines TRBV12-2 with TRBJ2-3; the table's TRBD2 call for D was not verified on the DNA. TRBV12-2 counts as a pseudogene. DNA for the CDR3: TGTGCAAGTCGCTCGAGACTAGCCCGCACAGATACGCAGTATTTT. Encoded protein: CASRSRLARTDTQYF.